The 21 T cell receptor beta chains below come from one sample, sequenced in a study of shared clonotypes between healthy human individuals (dated by TCRdb to the early 2020s). Library prep was done by the immunoSEQ multiplex PCR assay. TCRdb took over this immuneACCESS table, retaining in-frame rearrangements with V and J assigned. Such tables are incomplete; in checked studies, under half of the missing clones stem from an unresolved V gene, and the remainder is unexplained. This sample holds roughly 2.2 million clones; roughly 90% were observed only once. The ten most abundant clones make up approximately 0.41% of the sample. Sample: naive CD4+ T cells from PBMCs. In light of the paper, this sample's cell subset or site label describes: CD45RA+ positively selected. The receptors originated from a man aged 18 to 30 in good health. Some clones in this sample may be carry-over from other donors' samples.

In its sample, this clone was seen a few times. This sequence joins TRBV30 and TRBJ1-4; no clear D. Germline V lookup: CDR1 GTSNPN, CDR2 SVGIG (reference sequence). V gave up 1 base and J gave up 5 bases, with 23 bases separating them. The CDR3 consists of 18 residues. The CDR3 DNA is TGTGCCTGGAGTGCTAGTTCTTCCCCTGGGTCGGCAAATGAAAAACTGTTTTTT. Translation: CAWSASSSPGSANEKLFF.

CDR3 bases: TGTGCCAGCAGCTCCCCCCCGGGGGGCTCCTACGAGCAGTACTTC. It yields the protein CASSSPPGGSYEQYF. The rearrangement links TRBV5-4 to TRBJ2-7, with TRBD2 matching over 7 bases. The CDR3 length is 15 residues. With 3 bases clipped from V and 0 bases from J, the junction kept 6 bases outside the gene matches. Germline V gene lookup returns CDR1 SGHNT and CDR2 YYREEE (reference sequence).

The chain links TRBV19 to TRBJ2-2; 9 nucleotides match TRBD1. The V gene end was trimmed by 7 bases and the J gene end by 6 bases; junction bases not matched to a gene: 12. Per germline, CDR1 LNHDA and CDR2 SQIVND (reference sequence). This CDR3 has 16 residues. This chain's CDR3 is CASISRDREWAGELFF. CDR3 nucleotide sequence: TGTGCCAGTATCTCCCGGGACAGGGAATGGGCCGGGGAGCTGTTTTTT.

The genes are TRBV7-2 and TRBJ2-2, with 8 bases matching TRBD2. The germline CDR1 and CDR2 sequences are SGHTA and FQGNSA. This CDR3 region has 17 residues. V dropped 5 bases and J dropped 0; count of bases not matched to a gene: 8. CDR3 coding DNA: TGTGCCAGCAGCCCGACTTGGACTAGCTCGAACACCGGGGAGCTGTTTTTT. Translated: CASSPTWTSSNTGELFF.

The sample holds one count of this clone. The chain joins TRBV30 to TRBJ2-2; D call uncertain. Germline loops: CDR1 GTSNPN, CDR2 SVGIG (reference sequence). The CDR3 loop spans 16 amino acids. Between the trimmed V and J ends, which lost 4 bases and 2 bases, there was a span of 17 bases. CDR3 nucleotides: TGTGCCTGGACCCCGAATGGGCTCATAAACACCGGGGAGCTGTTTTTT. Translation gives CAWTPNGLINTGELFF.

The chain couples TRBV11-2 to TRBJ2-7, with TRBD1 matching over 9 bases. V shed 5 bases, J shed 6 bases, and the junction held 8 bases outside the gene matches. Germline V gene data show CDR1 as SGHAT and CDR2 as FQNNGV. This CDR3 contains 14 residues. The DNA of the CDR3 is TGTGCCAGCAGCCAAACAGGGGGCTATGGCGAGCAGTACTTC. Protein: CASSQTGGYGEQYF.

The rearrangement uses TRBV6-5 and TRBJ1-5, with 8 bases that match TRBD1. Trimming cost V 5 bases and J 8 bases; bases outside gene matches: 8. Germline CDR1 is MNHEY and CDR2 is SVGAGI. CDR3 length: 14 amino acids. CDR3 DNA sequence: TGTGCCAGCAGTCAAGGACAGGGCGGGGAGCCCCAGCATTTT. Its protein product is CASSQGQGGEPQHF.

The V and J genes are TRBV19 and TRBJ2-1, with TRBD2 matching 14 bases. The germline V gene has CDR1 LNHDA and CDR2 SQIVND (reference sequence). The CDR3 has 16 residues. The V and J ends lost 7 bases and 9 bases, in that order; junction bases with no gene match: 11. The CDR3 sequence: CASTDRTSGRPGEQFF. The CDR3 DNA reads as TGTGCCAGTACCGATCGGACTAGCGGGAGGCCTGGTGAGCAGTTCTTC.

J is TRBJ2-1 and V is TRBV28; 11 bases line up with TRBD2. Trimming cost V 6 bases and J 5 bases; bases outside gene matches: 12. The CDR3 consists of 17 residues. Germline CDR1 and CDR2: MDHEN and SYDVKM. The chain's CDR3 is CASRTTSGSRLNNEQFF. CDR3 coding DNA: TGTGCCAGCAGGACAACTAGCGGGAGTCGACTAAACAATGAGCAGTTCTTC.

The chain carries TRBV7-9 and TRBJ2-1; 10 bases are a match to TRBD1. The J segment lost 9 bases and the V segment lost 3 bases, leaving 11 bases of the junction unmatched. This CDR3 is 16 amino acids long. Germline loops: CDR1 SEHNR, CDR2 FQNEAQ (reference sequence). This CDR3 reads CASSFPGQGLVGEQFF. The CDR3 bases are TGTGCCAGCAGCTTTCCGGGACAGGGGTTAGTTGGTGAGCAGTTCTTC.

V and J are TRBV28 and TRBJ1-1; tentatively, D is TRBD1 (5 bases). Trimming took 10 bases from V and 6 from J, leaving 21 bases between them. Germline-derived CDR1 and CDR2 are MDHEN and SYDVKM. The CDR3 extends over 14 amino acids. This CDR3 reads CATARGGEGAEAFF. CDR3 DNA sequence: TGTGCCACCGCCCGGGGCGGGGAGGGAGCTGAAGCTTTCTTT.

This clone came up once. Additional DNA sequences in this sample encode the identical CDR3. J is TRBJ1-2 and V is TRBV20-1; no clear D. Trimming shortened V by 2 bases and J by 5 bases, and 6 bases separated the two germline ends. Germline V CDR1 and CDR2: DFQATT, SNEGSKA (reference sequence). The CDR3 sequence is 11 residues long. This CDR3 is CSARQNYGYTF. CDR3 nucleotide sequence: TGCAGTGCTAGACAGAATTATGGCTACACCTTC.

Concerning this clone itself: Distinct nucleotide sequences in the sample also encode this CDR3. The chain employs TRBV5-1 and TRBJ2-7; 9 bases match TRBD2. The CDR3 loop spans 14 amino acids. J was trimmed by 3 bases and V by 2 bases; bases with no gene match: 3. Germline V CDR1 and CDR2: SGHRS, YFSETQ. CDR3 in amino acids: CASSFGLASYEQYF. Written as DNA, the CDR3 is TGCGCCAGCAGCTTCGGACTAGCGAGCTACGAGCAGTACTTC.

The V call is TRBV7-3, the J call TRBJ2-1, with 9 positions matching TRBD2. CDR3 length equals 19 residues. Germline V lookup: CDR1 SGHTA, CDR2 FQGTGA. V lost 0 bases to trimming and J lost 6 bases; unmatched junction nucleotides: 15. CDR3 residues: CASSLTDGLAGFSGNEQFF. CDR3 nucleotide sequence: TGTGCCAGCAGCTTAACCGACGGGCTAGCGGGATTCAGTGGCAATGAGCAGTTCTTC.

The chain carries TRBV7-8 and TRBJ2-7; TRBD2 matches at 7 bases. Trimming removed 1 base from V and 1 base from J; junction bases left unmatched: 7. This CDR3 contains 16 residues. Germline lookup yields CDR1 SGHVS and CDR2 FQNEAQ. The CDR3 bases are TGTGCCAGCAGCTTAGTCGGGGCTAGCGGATCCTACGAGCAGTACTTC. Encoded protein: CASSLVGASGSYEQYF.

Points on this clone: Different DNA sequences within this sample yield the same CDR3. J is TRBJ2-1 and V is TRBV28; 8 bases are a match to TRBD2. Germline CDR1 and CDR2: MDHEN and SYDVKM. This CDR3 is built from 15 residues. Trimming took 3 bases from V and 4 from J; bases not matched to a gene: 5. CDR3 bases: TGTGCCAGCAGTTTTTCCGCTAGCGGGTACAATGAGCAGTTCTTC. Translation gives CASSFSASGYNEQFF.

The chain couples TRBV6-5 to TRBJ1-5; TRBD1 matches 7 bases. V shed 6 bases and J 2 bases; nucleotides not matched to a gene: 7. The CDR3 is made up of 15 amino acids. Germline V gives CDR1 MNHEY, CDR2 SVGAGI. The CDR3 region has the DNA TGTGCCAGCAGACCGGGACAGTTTGGCAATCAGCCCCAGCATTTT. Protein: CASRPGQFGNQPQHF.

The chain employs TRBV5-1 and TRBJ2-7, with D tentatively TRBD1 (5 bases). The CDR3 length is 15 residues. V was shortened by 4 bases and J by 2 bases, with 16 bases between the two germline ends. Germline V gene sequence: CDR1 SGHRS, CDR2 YFSETQ. CDR3 residues: CASSASGAGPYEQYF. DNA for the CDR3: TGCGCCAGCAGCGCTTCTGGGGCAGGGCCCTACGAGCAGTACTTC.

The chain joins TRBV6-1 to TRBJ2-1; the D gene is possibly TRBD1 (6 bases). The V end was cut by 5 bases, the J end by 5 bases, with 13 bases between. The CDR3 consists of 14 residues. Germline V gene sequence: CDR1 MNHNS, CDR2 SASEGT. CDR3 DNA sequence: TGTGCCAGCAGTCGAGGGGGAGCGGACAATGAGCAGTTCTTC. Translating gives CASSRGGADNEQFF.

The CDR3 DNA follows: TGTGCCAGCAGTGGGACAGGAATGGGAGAGACCCAGTACTTC. Its translation is CASSGTGMGETQYF. The gene calls are TRBV6-1 and TRBJ2-5; TRBD1 matches at 7 bases. Germline V gene lookup returns CDR1 MNHNS and CDR2 SASEGT. After removal of 4 bases from V and 4 bases from J, the junction contained 6 bases not matched to a gene. The length of the CDR3 is 14 residues.

This chain joins TRBV7-3 and TRBJ2-7; a possible D gene is TRBD2 (6 bases). V was cut by 5 bases and J by 5 bases, with 16 bases left in between. CDR1 and CDR2 from the germline V gene are SGHTA and FQGTGA. The CDR3 contains 14 residues. CDR3 amino acids: CASSPQPGLDEQYF. CDR3 in DNA: TGTGCCAGCAGCCCGCAACCGGGACTCGACGAGCAGTACTTC.